The 20 T cell receptor beta chains reported below all come from one sample, sequenced in a study of blood T cell repertoires in COVID-19. The method was immunoSEQ multiplex PCR; TCRdb's version includes in-frame clones alone and lacks a portion of them. Of more than 150,000 clones listed, approximately 79% are singletons. The sequenced sample consisted of peripheral blood. These TCRs come from a man aged 25-45 years with active or convalescent COVID-19.

The chain joins TRBV7-9 to TRBJ2-5; 7 nucleotides align to TRBD1. Trimming removed 2 bases from V and 3 bases from J; junction bases left unmatched: 6. CDR1 is SEHNR and CDR2 is FQNEAQ in the germline V gene (reference sequence). This CDR3 has 15 residues. The CDR3 DNA reads as TGTGCCAGCAGCTTATCTTCGGGACAGAAAGAGACCCAGTACTTC. Protein product: CASSLSSGQKETQYF.

The chain uses TRBV27 and TRBJ1-2; 9 positions agree with TRBD1. There are 14 residues in the CDR3. The V segment lost 3 bases and the J segment 4 bases; nucleotides outside the gene matches: 3. Looked up from germline, CDR1 is MNHEY and CDR2 is SMNVEV (reference sequence). The DNA of the CDR3 is TGTGCCAGCAGTTTTTCGACAGGGGGCTATGGCTACACCTTC. Translation gives CASSFSTGGYGYTF.

The V and J genes are TRBV11-3 and TRBJ1-1; D gene uncertain. The CDR3 has 14 amino acids. Deletions cut 8 bases from V and 4 bases from J, with 17 bases between. Per germline, CDR1 SGHNT and CDR2 YENEEA. Here the CDR3 reads CASSPAFRVTEAFF. The DNA for the CDR3 is TGTGCCAGCTCCCCCGCGTTCCGCGTCACTGAAGCTTTCTTT.

The chain links TRBV5-1 to TRBJ1-2; no definite D call. The CDR3 sequence is 12 residues long. Trimming pared 1 base from V and 2 bases from J, leaving 3 bases between. The germline CDR1 and CDR2 sequences are SGHRS and YFSETQ. The CDR3 loop reads CASSLTNYGYTF. CDR3 nucleotide sequence: TGCGCCAGCAGCTTGACAAACTATGGCTACACCTTC.

The chain uses TRBV9 and TRBJ1-1; D remains unclear. The CDR3 sequence is 15 residues long. Germline CDR1 is SGDLS and CDR2 is YYNGEE. V shed 2 bases and J shed 2 bases, with 13 bases lying between them. CDR3 sequence reads: CASSVRGGVNTEAFF. In nucleotides, the CDR3 is TGTGCCAGCAGCGTCCGGGGTGGAGTTAACACTGAAGCTTTCTTT.

The chain is built from TRBV7-9 and TRBJ2-2, with a possible D match to TRBD2 (5 bases). Per germline, CDR1 SEHNR and CDR2 FQNEAQ (reference sequence). The CDR3 extends over 16 amino acids. The V end was cut by 4 bases, the J end by 5 bases, with 17 bases between. The CDR3 nucleotides read TGTGCCAGCAGCTCCCCAGAGAGCGGAAGGACCGGGGAGCTGTTTTTT. Translated, it gives CASSSPESGRTGELFF.

This chain links TRBV6-2 or TRBV6-3 with TRBJ2-5; TRBD2 matches at 13 bases. CDR3 length equals 15 residues. Germline V gives CDR1 MNHEY, CDR2 SVGEGT. Trimming removed 5 bases from V and 2 bases from J; junction bases left unmatched: 2. The CDR3 here is CASSILAGGQETQYF. The CDR3 region has the DNA TGTGCCAGCAGTATACTAGCGGGGGGGCAAGAGACCCAGTACTTC.

V gene TRBV6-2 or TRBV6-3 combines with J gene TRBJ2-1; no reliable D call. This CDR3 has 15 amino acids. Looked up from germline, CDR1 is MNHEY and CDR2 is SVGEGT. V was shortened by 1 base and J by 6 bases, with 13 bases between the two germline ends. CDR3 protein: CASSYYPYPGNEQFF. The CDR3 coding sequence is TGTGCCAGCAGTTACTATCCCTACCCGGGCAATGAGCAGTTCTTC.

This clone was detected only a few times. V is TRBV5-1 and J is TRBJ1-3, with D maybe TRBD1 (6 bases). The CDR3 is 15 amino acids. Germline CDR1 reads SGHRS; CDR2 reads YFSETQ. Deletions cut 0 bases from V and 4 bases from J, with 11 bases between. CDR3 amino acids: CASSLALGTGNTIYF. The CDR3 nucleotides are TGCGCCAGCAGCTTGGCCCTTGGGACAGGAAACACCATATATTTT.

The chain couples TRBV24-1 to TRBJ1-2; maybe TRBD1 (6 bases). Germline V gene data show CDR1 as KGHDR and CDR2 as SFDVKD. The CDR3 totals 16 residues. V lost 3 bases and J 4 bases, leaving 17 bases between the germline ends. The CDR3 reads CATSDPSGPGAYGYTF. The CDR3 DNA sequence: TGTGCCACCAGTGATCCCTCGGGGCCAGGGGCCTATGGCTACACCTTC.

Only one count was recorded for this clone. The V gene is TRBV6-5, the J gene TRBJ1-1; D remains unclear. CDR3 length: 14 amino acids. V was pared by 5 bases and J by 7 bases, with 17 bases between. The germline CDR1 and CDR2 sequences are MNHEY and SVGAGI. The CDR3 loop is CASSPPPQRSEAFF. The CDR3 DNA reads as TGTGCCAGCAGTCCCCCGCCCCAGCGAAGTGAAGCTTTCTTT.

In its sample, this clone was seen once. CDR3 DNA: TGTGCCAGCTCTATAGACAGGGGGACAACTGAAGCTTTCTTT. Translating gives CASSIDRGTTEAFF. The chain uses TRBV2 and TRBJ1-1, with 9 bases matching TRBD1. CDR3 size: 14 residues. Losses at the gene ends were 8 bases for V and 5 bases for J; bases not matched to a gene: 9. From germline, CDR1 is SNHLY and CDR2 FYNNEI. Drawing the rest from reference TRBV2 and TRBJ1-1, the complete variable domain is EPEVTQTPSHQVTQMGQEVILRCVPISNHLYFYWYRQILGQKVEFLVSFYNNEISEKSEIFDDQFSVERPDGSNFTLKIRSTKLEDSAMYFCASSIDRGTTEAFFGQGTRLTVV.

A remark on this clone: One end of the junction fails to match germline, which may point to a read error. Other DNA sequences in this specimen translate into the identical CDR3. The V gene is TRBV18, the J gene TRBJ1-3, with D perhaps TRBD1 (5 bases). From germline, CDR1 is KGHSH and CDR2 LQKENI. This CDR3 region has 13 residues. CDR3 DNA: TGTGCCAGCTCCCAGGGCTCTGGGAACACCATATATTTT. This translates into CASSQGSGNTIYF.

As concerns this clone: Other DNA sequences in this specimen translate into the identical CDR3. The chain joins TRBV28 to TRBJ2-2, with 7 positions matching TRBD1. Trimming at V came to 8 bases and at J to 1 base, leaving 4 bases not matched to a gene. CDR1 is MDHEN, CDR2 SYDVKM, per germline. The CDR3 loop spans 14 amino acids. The CDR3 DNA sequence: TGTGCCAGCCTGCAGGGGGTGAACACCGGGGAGCTGTTTTTT. Encoded protein: CASLQGVNTGELFF.

The chain employs TRBV5-4 and TRBJ2-2, with 10 bases matching TRBD1. CDR3 length equals 15 residues. V was pared by 4 bases and J by 5 bases, with 5 bases of the junction left unmatched. CDR1 SGHNT and CDR2 YYREEE come from the germline V gene (reference sequence). DNA for the CDR3: TGTGCCAGCAGCCTTGGACAGGGGGAGACCGGGGAGCTGTTTTTT. Translated: CASSLGQGETGELFF. Full variable domain (outside the CDR3, taken from reference TRBV5-4 and TRBJ2-2): ETGVTQSPTHLIKTRGQQVTLRCSSQSGHNTVSWYQQALGQGPQFIFQYYREEENGRGNFPPRFSGLQFPNYSSELNVNALELDDSALYLCASSLGQGETGELFFGEGSRLTVL.

The chain couples TRBV5-4 to TRBJ1-4, with D perhaps TRBD1 (6 bases). V was pared by 0 bases and J by 8 bases, with 14 bases between. The CDR3 consists of 15 residues. CDR1 is SGHNT, CDR2 YYREEE, per germline (reference sequence). The CDR3 nucleotides are TGTGCCAGCAGCTTGGGGGGGCAAGGACAGGAAAAACTGTTTTTT. Protein product: CASSLGGQGQEKLFF.

The chain joins TRBV3-1 (or the pseudogene TRBV3-2) to TRBJ2-5; 9 positions match TRBD1. CDR1 is LGHDT and CDR2 is YNNKEL in the germline V gene (reference sequence). Losses at the gene ends were 4 bases for V and 5 bases for J; bases not matched to a gene: 11. This CDR3 is 16 amino acids long. The CDR3 bases are TGTGCCAGCAGCCCCGGGACAGGGAGTCAGTGGGAGACCCAGTACTTC. As protein: CASSPGTGSQWETQYF.

There are a few counts of this clone. The V and J genes are TRBV30 and TRBJ1-2; D gene unclear. This CDR3 has 12 residues. The V end was cut by 0 bases, the J end by 4 bases, with 6 bases between. Germline values: CDR1 GTSNPN, CDR2 SVGIG (reference sequence). The chain's CDR3 is CAWSVVSYGYTF. CDR3 DNA: TGTGCCTGGAGTGTAGTCAGCTATGGCTACACCTTC.

This chain joins TRBV6-5 and TRBJ1-4, with 8 bases identical to TRBD1. The germline V gene encodes CDR1 MNHEY and CDR2 SVGAGI. The CDR3 length is 15 residues. The V segment lost 6 bases and the J segment 10 bases; nucleotides outside the gene matches: 13. Written as DNA, the CDR3 is TGTGCCAGCAGCCACGAAAGGACAGGGAACGGAAAACTGTTTTTT. This codes for CASSHERTGNGKLFF.

This chain uses TRBV7-8 with TRBJ2-1; maybe TRBD2 (6 bases). The CDR3 runs to 15 residues. With 1 base removed from V and 1 base from J, the gap between germline ends came to 8 bases. Germline CDR1 and CDR2: SGHVS and FQNEAQ. The CDR3 here is CASSLERGSYNEQFF. The CDR3 bases are TGTGCCAGCAGCTTAGAACGGGGGTCCTACAATGAGCAGTTCTTC.